A selection of T cell receptor beta chains follows, all from one sample in a study of coeliac disease. Here immunoSEQ multiplex PCR was the method, and the copy in TCRdb shows in-frame clones only, minus some. The table lists around 5,000 clones, 65% to 70% of them singletons. Input material: lymphocytes from the gut lamina propria. The source is a man between 65 and 80 years old with active celiac disease. Both conserved end residues are part of each CDR3. The order of the fields is V gene, D gene, clone size, J gene, CDR3 protein, CDR3 DNA. D genes are given only for firm matches. The size entry is marked missing in some rows and otherwise reads once, few, many or a size class.

>TRBV28|TRBD2|-|TRBJ2-1
CASSSLSGGAYNEQFF
TGTGCCAGCAGTTCCCTTAGCGGGGGCGCCTACAATGAGCAGTTCTTC
>TRBV4-3|-|-|TRBJ1-6
CASSQEGGVNSPLHF
TGCGCCAGCAGCCAAGAAGGAGGGGTGAATTCACCCCTCCACTTT
>TRBV9|TRBD2|-|TRBJ2-1
CASSVMTGGGEQFF
TGTGCCAGCAGCGTAATGACGGGGGGGGGTGAGCAGTTCTTC
>TRBV18|TRBD1|once|TRBJ1-1
CASSLFGQDEAFF
TGTGCCAGCTCACTTTTCGGACAGGACGAAGCTTTCTTT
>TRBV7-3|-|-|TRBJ2-6
CASSSQAGANVLTF
TGTGCCAGCAGCTCCCAGGCTGGGGCCAACGTCCTGACTTTC
>TRBV4-1|-|-|TRBJ1-2
CASSQGQGANYGYTF
TGCGCCAGCAGCCAAGGGCAGGGTGCGAACTATGGCTACACCTTC
>TRBV7-3|-|few|TRBJ2-3
CASRQAGLAADTQYF
TGTGCCAGCCGCCAAGCCGGTCTGGCGGCGGATACGCAGTATTTT
>TRBV9|-|-|TRBJ1-6
CASSVAAGNSPPHF
-
>TRBV6-1|TRBD2|once|TRBJ2-7
CASIPIAGSSYEQYF
TGTGCCAGCATCCCAATAGCGGGGAGCTCCTACGAGCAGTACTTC
>TRBV30|-|-|TRBJ2-2
CAWSPSPGPGPGGAVF
TGTGCCTGGAGTCCTTCTCCGGGACCTGGGCCCGGGGGAGCTGTTTTT
>TRBV7-9|-|-|TRBJ1-2
CASSLRRDDGYTF
TGTGCCAGCAGCTTACGCAGGGATGATGGCTACACCTTC
>TRBV5-6|-|-|TRBJ1-5
CASSLVGAGQPQHF
TGTGCCAGCAGCTTGGTTGGGGCTGGTCAGCCCCAGCATTTT
>TRBV2|-|few|TRBJ2-7
CASTYHSYEQYF
TGTGCCAGCACCTATCACTCCTACGAGCAGTACTTC
>TRBV28|-|-|TRBJ2-7
CASRPPVVSDEQYF
TGTGCCAGCAGGCCTCCCGTGGTGTCGGACGAGCAGTACTTC
>TRBV5-5|TRBD2|-|TRBJ2-1
CASSSGLANEQFF
TGTGCCAGCAGCTCGGGACTAGCCAATGAGCAGTTCTTC
>TRBV7-9|-|-|TRBJ1-5
CASSSQGQNQPQHF
TGTGCCAGCAGCTCACAGGGCCAAAATCAGCCCCAGCATTTT
>TRBV11-2|-|-|TRBJ2-2
CASSLWAGVLFGELFF
TGTGCCAGCAGCTTATGGGCAGGGGTCCTGTTCGGGGAGCTGTTTTTT
>TRBV19|-|-|TRBJ2-7
CASSPRTVSYEQYF
TGTGCCAGTAGTCCCCGGACAGTTTCCTACGAGCAGTACTTC
>TRBV28|TRBD1|once|TRBJ1-1
CASSYRGQHTEAFF
TGTGCCAGCAGTTACAGGGGACAACATACTGAAGCTTTCTTT
>TRBV28|-|-|TRBJ1-2
CASSLRTPSGGGYTF
TGTGCCAGCAGTTTGCGGACCCCCTCCGGAGGTGGCTACACCTTC